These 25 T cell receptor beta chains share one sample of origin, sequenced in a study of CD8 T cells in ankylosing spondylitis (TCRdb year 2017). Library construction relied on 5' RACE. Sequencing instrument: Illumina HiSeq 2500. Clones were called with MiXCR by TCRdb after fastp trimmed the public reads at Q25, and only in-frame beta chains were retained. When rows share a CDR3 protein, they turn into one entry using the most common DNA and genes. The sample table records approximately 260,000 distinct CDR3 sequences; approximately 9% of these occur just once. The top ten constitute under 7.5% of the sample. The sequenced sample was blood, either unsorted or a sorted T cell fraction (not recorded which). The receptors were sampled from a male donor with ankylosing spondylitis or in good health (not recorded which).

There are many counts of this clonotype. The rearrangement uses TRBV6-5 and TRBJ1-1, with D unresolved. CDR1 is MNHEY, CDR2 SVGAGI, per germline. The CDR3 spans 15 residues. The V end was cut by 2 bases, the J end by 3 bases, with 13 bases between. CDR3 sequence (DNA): TGTGCCAGCAGTTACGCCGGGAGGTCTTACACTGAAGCTTTCTTT. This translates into CASSYAGRSYTEAFF.

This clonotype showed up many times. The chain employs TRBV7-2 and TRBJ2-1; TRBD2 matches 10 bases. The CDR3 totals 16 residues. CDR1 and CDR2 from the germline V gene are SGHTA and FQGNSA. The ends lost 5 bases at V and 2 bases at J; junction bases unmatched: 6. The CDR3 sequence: CASSILAGSTYNEQFF. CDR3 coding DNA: TGTGCCAGCAGCATACTAGCGGGGTCCACCTACAATGAGCAGTTCTTC.

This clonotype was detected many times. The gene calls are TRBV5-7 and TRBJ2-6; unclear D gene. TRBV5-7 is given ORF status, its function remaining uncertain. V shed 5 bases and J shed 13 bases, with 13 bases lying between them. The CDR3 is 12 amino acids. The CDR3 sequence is CASRRCRTVLTF. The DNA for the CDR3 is TGTGCCAGCAGGAGATGCCGGACGGTCCTGACTTTC.

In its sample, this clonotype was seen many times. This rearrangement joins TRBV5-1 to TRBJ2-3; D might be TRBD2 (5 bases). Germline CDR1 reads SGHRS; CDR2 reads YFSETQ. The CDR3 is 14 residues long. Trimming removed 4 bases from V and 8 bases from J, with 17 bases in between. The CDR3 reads CASSNGTSGGTQYF. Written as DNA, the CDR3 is TGCGCCAGCAGCAATGGAACGAGCGGCGGTACGCAGTATTTT.

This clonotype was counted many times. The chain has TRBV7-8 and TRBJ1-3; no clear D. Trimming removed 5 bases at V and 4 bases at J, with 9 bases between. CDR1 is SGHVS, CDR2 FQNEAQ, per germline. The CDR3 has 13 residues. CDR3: CASSLARGNTIYF. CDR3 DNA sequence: TGTGCCAGCAGCCTCGCACGGGGAAACACCATATATTTT.

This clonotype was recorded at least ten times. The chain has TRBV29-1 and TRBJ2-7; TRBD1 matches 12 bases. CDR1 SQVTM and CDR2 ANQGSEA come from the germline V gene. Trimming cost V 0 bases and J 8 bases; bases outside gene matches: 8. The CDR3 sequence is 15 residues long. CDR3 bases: TGCAGCGTTGAAGACCGGGGACAGGGGGCGAATCAGCAGTACTTC. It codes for CSVEDRGQGANQQYF.

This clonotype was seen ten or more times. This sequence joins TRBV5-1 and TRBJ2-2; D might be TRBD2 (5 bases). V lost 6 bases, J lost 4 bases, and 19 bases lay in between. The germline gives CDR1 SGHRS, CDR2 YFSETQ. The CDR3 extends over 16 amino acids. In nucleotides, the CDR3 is TGCGCCAGCACCCTAATATCCGGGGAGAGCACCGGGGAGCTGTTTTTT. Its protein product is CASTLISGESTGELFF. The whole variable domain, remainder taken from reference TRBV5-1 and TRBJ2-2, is KAGVTQTPRYLIKTRGQQVTLSCSPISGHRSVSWYQQTPGQGLQFLFEYFSETQRNKGNFPGRFSGRQFSNSRSEMNVSTLELGDSALYLCASTLISGESTGELFFGEGSRLTVL.

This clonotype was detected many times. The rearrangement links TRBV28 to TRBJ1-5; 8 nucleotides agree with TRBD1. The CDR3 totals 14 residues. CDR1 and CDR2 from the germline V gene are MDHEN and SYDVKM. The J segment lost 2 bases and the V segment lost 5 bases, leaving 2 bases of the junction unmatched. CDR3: CASSVTGGNQPQHF. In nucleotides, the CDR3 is TGTGCCAGCAGTGTGACAGGGGGCAATCAGCCCCAGCATTTT.

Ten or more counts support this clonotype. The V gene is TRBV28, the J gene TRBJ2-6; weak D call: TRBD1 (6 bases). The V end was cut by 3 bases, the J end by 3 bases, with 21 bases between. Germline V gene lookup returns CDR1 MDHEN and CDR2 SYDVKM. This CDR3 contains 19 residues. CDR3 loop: CASSLVVWTEYSGANVLTF. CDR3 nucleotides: TGTGCCAGCAGTTTGGTTGTGTGGACAGAGTATAGTGGGGCCAACGTCCTGACTTTC. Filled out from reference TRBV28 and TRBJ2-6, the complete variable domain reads DVKVTQSSRYLVKRTGEKVFLECVQDMDHENMFWYRQDPGLGLRLIYFSYDVKMKEKGDIPEGYSVSREKKERFSLILESASTNQTSMYLCASSLVVWTEYSGANVLTFGAGSRLTVL.

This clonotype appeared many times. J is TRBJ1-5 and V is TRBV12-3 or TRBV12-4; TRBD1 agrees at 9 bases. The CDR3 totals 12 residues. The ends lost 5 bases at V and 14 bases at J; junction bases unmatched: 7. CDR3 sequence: CASSHSDRGKHF. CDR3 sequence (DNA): TGTGCCAGCAGTCACTCGGACAGGGGAAAGCATTTT.

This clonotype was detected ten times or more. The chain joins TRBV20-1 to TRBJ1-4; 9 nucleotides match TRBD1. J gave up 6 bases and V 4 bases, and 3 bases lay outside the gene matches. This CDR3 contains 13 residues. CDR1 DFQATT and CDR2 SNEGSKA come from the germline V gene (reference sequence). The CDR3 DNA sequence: TGCAGTGCTACCGGGACAGGGCATGAAAAACTGTTTTTT. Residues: CSATGTGHEKLFF.

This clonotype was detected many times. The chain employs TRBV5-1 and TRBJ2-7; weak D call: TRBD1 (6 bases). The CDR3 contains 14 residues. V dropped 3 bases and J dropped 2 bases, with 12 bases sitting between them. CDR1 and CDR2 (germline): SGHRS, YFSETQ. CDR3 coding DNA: TGCGCCAGCAGCTCTGGGACACCTCCCTACGAGCAGTACTTC. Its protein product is CASSSGTPPYEQYF.

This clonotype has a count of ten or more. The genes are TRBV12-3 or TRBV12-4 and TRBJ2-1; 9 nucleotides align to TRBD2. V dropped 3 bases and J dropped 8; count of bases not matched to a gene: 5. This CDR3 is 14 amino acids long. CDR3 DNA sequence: TGTGCCAGCAGTTTTAGCGGGAGAGGCGATGAGCAGTTCTTC. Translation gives CASSFSGRGDEQFF.

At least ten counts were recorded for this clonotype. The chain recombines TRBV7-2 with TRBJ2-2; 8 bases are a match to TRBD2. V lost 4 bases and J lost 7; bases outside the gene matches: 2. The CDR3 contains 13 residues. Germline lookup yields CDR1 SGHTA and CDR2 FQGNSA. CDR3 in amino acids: CASSYREGGELFF. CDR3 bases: TGTGCCAGCAGCTACCGGGAGGGCGGGGAGCTGTTTTTT.

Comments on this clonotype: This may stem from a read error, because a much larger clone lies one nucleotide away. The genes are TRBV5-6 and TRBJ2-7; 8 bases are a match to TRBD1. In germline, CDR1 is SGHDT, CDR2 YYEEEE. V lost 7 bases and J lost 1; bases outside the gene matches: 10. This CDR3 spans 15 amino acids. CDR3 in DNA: TGTGCCAGCGGCCCGGGGACAGGCGGATCCTACGAGCAGTACTTC. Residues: CASGPGTGGSYEQYF.

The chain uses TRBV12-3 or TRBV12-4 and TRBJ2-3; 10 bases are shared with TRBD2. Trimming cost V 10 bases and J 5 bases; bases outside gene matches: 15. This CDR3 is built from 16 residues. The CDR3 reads CAIRGASGGRVDTQYF. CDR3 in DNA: TGTGCCATTCGTGGGGCTAGCGGGGGAAGGGTAGATACGCAGTATTTT.

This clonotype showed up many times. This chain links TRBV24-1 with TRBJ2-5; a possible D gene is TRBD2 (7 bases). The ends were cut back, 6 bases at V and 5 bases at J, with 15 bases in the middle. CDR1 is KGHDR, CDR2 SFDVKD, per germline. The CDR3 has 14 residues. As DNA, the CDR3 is TGTGCCACCAGTTTGGGGGGGCAAAGGGAGACCCAGTACTTC. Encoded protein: CATSLGGQRETQYF.

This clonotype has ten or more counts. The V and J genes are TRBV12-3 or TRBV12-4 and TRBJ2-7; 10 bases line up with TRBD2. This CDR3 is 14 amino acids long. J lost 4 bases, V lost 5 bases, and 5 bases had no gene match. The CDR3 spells CASSEPGLAYEQYF. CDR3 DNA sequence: TGTGCCAGCAGTGAACCGGGACTAGCGTACGAGCAGTACTTC.

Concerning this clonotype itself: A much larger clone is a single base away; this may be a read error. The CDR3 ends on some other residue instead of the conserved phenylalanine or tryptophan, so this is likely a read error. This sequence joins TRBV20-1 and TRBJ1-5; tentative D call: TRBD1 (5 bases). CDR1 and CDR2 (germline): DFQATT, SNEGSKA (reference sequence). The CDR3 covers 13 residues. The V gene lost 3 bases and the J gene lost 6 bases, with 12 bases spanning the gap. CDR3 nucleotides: TGCAGTGCTAGGGGGGGGGACGCTCAGCCCCAGCATTCT. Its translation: CSARGGDAQPQHS.

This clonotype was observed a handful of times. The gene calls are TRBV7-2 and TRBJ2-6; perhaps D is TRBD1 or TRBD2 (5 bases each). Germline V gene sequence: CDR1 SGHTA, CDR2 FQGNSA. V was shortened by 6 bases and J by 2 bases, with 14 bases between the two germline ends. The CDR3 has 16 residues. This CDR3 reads CASRPGTQPGANVLTF. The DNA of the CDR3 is TGTGCCAGCAGACCAGGGACCCAACCTGGGGCCAACGTCCTGACTTTC.

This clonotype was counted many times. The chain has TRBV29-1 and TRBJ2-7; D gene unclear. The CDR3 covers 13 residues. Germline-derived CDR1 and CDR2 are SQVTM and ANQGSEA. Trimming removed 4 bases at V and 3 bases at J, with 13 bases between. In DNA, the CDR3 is TGCAGCGTTGGGGCCGATTCAGTCTACGAGCAGTACTTC. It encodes CSVGADSVYEQYF.

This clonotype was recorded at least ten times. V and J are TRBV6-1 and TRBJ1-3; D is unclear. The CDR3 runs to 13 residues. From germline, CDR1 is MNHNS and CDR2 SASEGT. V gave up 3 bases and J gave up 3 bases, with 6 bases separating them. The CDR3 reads CASSDQSGNTIYF. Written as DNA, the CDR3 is TGTGCCAGCAGTGATCAAAGTGGAAACACCATATATTTT.

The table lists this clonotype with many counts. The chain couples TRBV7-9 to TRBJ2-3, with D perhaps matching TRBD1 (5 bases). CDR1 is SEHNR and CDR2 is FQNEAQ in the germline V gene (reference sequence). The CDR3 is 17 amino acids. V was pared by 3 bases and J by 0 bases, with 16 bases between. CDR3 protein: CASSFLPGAGSTDTQYF. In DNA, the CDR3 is TGTGCCAGCAGCTTTTTACCTGGGGCAGGGAGCACAGATACGCAGTATTTT.

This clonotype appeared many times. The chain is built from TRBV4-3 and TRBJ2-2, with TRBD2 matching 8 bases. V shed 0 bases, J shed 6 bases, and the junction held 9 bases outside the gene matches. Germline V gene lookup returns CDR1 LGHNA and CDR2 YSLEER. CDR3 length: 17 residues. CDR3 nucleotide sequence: TGCGCCAGCAGCCAAGATCCGGGGGGGCGCATCGCCGGGGAGCTGTTTTTT. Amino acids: CASSQDPGGRIAGELFF.

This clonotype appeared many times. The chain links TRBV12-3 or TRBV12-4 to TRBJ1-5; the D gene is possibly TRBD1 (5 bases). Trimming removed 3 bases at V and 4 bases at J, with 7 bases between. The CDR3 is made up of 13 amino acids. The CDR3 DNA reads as TGTGCCAGCAGTTTGACAGCAAATCAGCCCCAGCATTTT. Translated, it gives CASSLTANQPQHF.